Reported below is one T cell receptor (beta chain). Its antigen is currently not known. Base qualities are not recorded, but no much larger clone differs from it by a single base. The CDR3 spans 15 residues, from the cysteine through the phenylalanine. The CDR3 DNA has 45 bases and is translated from base 1. As encoded in the germline V gene, CDR1 is KGHSH while CDR2 is LQKENI. The junction shows trimming of 2 bases on V and 0 bases on J, plus 10 bases between the germline ends. The sample comes from a study of post-analysis software for immune sequencing data (dated by TCRdb to between 2014 and 2017). About the study as a whole: Disease courses on record covered relapsing-remitting, secondary progressive and progressive-relapsing multiple sclerosis, though some patients had no subtype annotation. The patient repertoires were set against about 10 previously published healthy control repertoires from donors whose ages ranged from about 6 to 27 years. A subset of samples was prepared in parallel using single-end sample barcoding, then pooled and co-amplified after Illumina adapter ligation.

To demonstrate the VDJtools post-analysis software, TCR beta repertoires were profiled from the peripheral blood of 10 to 15 young patients with multiple sclerosis. The multiple sclerosis patients were children and adolescents ranging in age from roughly 6 to 16 years. The method was PCR. Sequencing was performed on an Illumina HiSeq 2500. To reduce PCR and sequencing biases, unique molecular identifiers were built into the TCR beta cDNA libraries. Approximately 500,000 cDNA molecules were obtained per 1 to 10 million input T cells, so each molecule approximated one T cell. Patient libraries were prepared and sequenced with the same protocol used for the earlier healthy control dataset. Within a given batch, samples were prepared together, multiplexed and sequenced on the same HiSeq lane. The paper's data handling went like this. Raw barcoded reads were processed with MIGEC, and single-read molecular identifier groups were discarded before consensus assembly and CDR3 extraction. Clonotype tables were post-analysed with VDJtools, normalizing diversity by down-sampling all datasets to the smallest sample size. Repertoire overlap clustering matched CDR3 amino acid but not nucleotide sequences to correct batch-related cross-sample contamination. TCRdb redid the processing of the public reads, applying fastp at Q25 and MiXCR, and retained in-frame beta chains. Duplicate CDR3 protein sequences are folded into a single record with the most common DNA and genes. The V and J calls come from TCRdb's annotation, not from the publication. This sample holds fewer than 900,000 distinct CDR3 sequences; around 42% were observed only once. The ten biggest clones cover 4% to 5% of the sample.

The research as a whole found: The multiple sclerosis patient group was slightly younger than the control group. Patients showed significantly higher frequencies than controls for about 5 TRBV segments, among them TRBV5-6, TRBV5-1 and TRBV20-1. Normalized Chao1 diversity was significantly lower in multiple sclerosis patients than controls, suggesting substantial peripheral T-cell clonal expansion. When samples were clustered directly using the F measure, samples prepared in the same batch co-clustered strongly, which prompted a batch-effect correction.

The receptor chain draws on TRBV18 and TRBJ1-2, with the D segment identity uncertain. Sequenced material: blood. The TCR comes from a girl under 18 with multiple sclerosis. For the CDR3, the sequence is CASSPKEGTNYGYTF. In nucleotides, the sequence is TGTGCCAGCTCACCAAAGGAGGGCACTAACTATGGCTACACCTTC.